This TCR beta chain was obtained from a study of shared clonotypes between healthy human individuals. Findings and caveats of the study: Naive subsets tended to show greater estimated richness than memory subsets. The rarefaction results pointed to incomplete sorted-subset sequencing despite large depth.

In regard to this clone: What it binds is unknown.

An approximately 180 ng quantity of DNA, around 30,000 T cell genomes, went into the sorted-subset replicate PCRs. Profiled with immunoSEQ multiplex PCR; TCRdb holds only in-frame clones, not every one. The sample lists about 730,000 clones, around 70% occurring once. Each sample came from a Caucasian adult donor living in Nashville, Tennessee. The clonotype comes from a woman aged 25 to 45 in good health. The sample comprised memory CD4+ T cells sorted from blood. Subset denoted: CD45RA-negative fraction.

CDR3 nucleotide sequence: TGTGCCAGCAGCCGCGGCTGGGGAATCACCGGGGAGCTGTTTTTT. Encoded protein: CASSRGWGITGELFF. The chain couples TRBV11-2 to TRBJ2-2; D gene uncertain. With 5 bases removed from V and 4 bases from J, the gap between germline ends came to 14 bases. Germline V lookup: CDR1 SGHAT, CDR2 FQNNGV. The CDR3 sequence is 15 residues long.